This note documents a single TCR beta chain sequence. This entry is derived from a study of blood T cell repertoires in COVID-19. At the level of the study: Sources were T cells, B-cell-depleted T cells, or PBMCs; the material itself was cDNA or gDNA.

Original data processing: For nucleated cells, counts were estimated from reference gene primer amplification. The table came from immunoSEQ multiplex PCR; TCRdb's copy has only in-frame clones and leaves some out. The DNA gave D and trimming, while V, J and clone size come from that table. The table includes some 250,000 clones, more than 75% detected once. The CDR3 runs to 12 residues. The V and J ends lost 2 bases and 4 bases respectively, with 8 bases between them. Germline lookup yields CDR1 GTSNPN and CDR2 SVGIG (reference sequence). This clonotype was sampled from a woman in her forties who had recovered from COVID-19. The chain combines TRBV30 with TRBJ1-1; D call uncertain. The sequencing input was peripheral blood. The CDR3 DNA is TGTGCCTGGAGTTCCCCGGGCACTGAAGCTTTCTTT. Protein sequence: CAWSSPGTEAFF.